The rows below give T cell receptor beta chains drawn from one sample of a study of T-cell memory formation after mild COVID-19. Each CDR3 protein is one row after TCRdb ran MiXCR on the 5' RACE reads. The sample has fewer than 450,000 distinct CDR3 sequences, less than 25% seen once. Sequencing was carried out using PBMCs or a T cell subset sorted from them (not recorded which). These receptors all come from an adult woman who had mild COVID-19 (a few samples of this study predate the infection). Cell type and time point are not known. CDR3s include the opening cysteine and the closing phenylalanine or tryptophan. A D gene is named only where the DNA matches it firmly. Only some rows state a clone size, as once, few, many or a class for expanded clones.

TRBJ1-5 | NA | NA | TRBV12-3/TRBV12-4 | CASTRPPDQPQHF
TRBJ2-3 | NA | NA | TRBV11-2 | CASSLAGQNTDTQYF
TRBJ2-3 | NA | many | TRBV5-1 | CASSLASPTRDTQYF
TRBJ2-3 | NA | NA | TRBV20-1 | CSASRDPSDTQYF
TRBJ2-1 | TRBD1 | many | TRBV9 | CASSVAPGTGLSEQFF
TRBJ1-6 | NA | few | TRBV4-1 | CASSQDPGVQRNSPLHF
TRBJ1-1 | NA | NA | TRBV7-9 | CASSSALMNTEAFF
TRBJ1-2 | NA | few | TRBV24-1 | CATSDFDRSYGYTF
TRBJ2-5 | TRBD2 | NA | TRBV12-3/TRBV12-4 | CASSRTSGGLTSYQETQYF
TRBJ1-2 | NA | NA | TRBV20-1 | CSAPPSTGNYGYTF
TRBJ2-1 | NA | NA | TRBV7-9 | CASSPEAGPYNEQFF
TRBJ1-2 | NA | NA | TRBV5-1 | CASSPEGGPYGYTF
TRBJ1-2 | NA | NA | TRBV29-1 | CSAAEGNGYTF
TRBJ2-1 | NA | NA | TRBV15 | CATSRDSKDSTVF
TRBJ2-2 | TRBD2 | few | TRBV7-9 | CASGGLAGEGDTGELFF
TRBJ2-7 | TRBD2 | many | TRBV28 | CASSTFSGRTLAEQYF
TRBJ2-3 | TRBD1 | few | TRBV5-1 | CASSLGQGANTDTQYF
TRBJ1-5 | TRBD1 | NA | TRBV12-3/TRBV12-4 | CASSDGQGANQPQHF
TRBJ2-7 | NA | NA | TRBV30 | CAWSTGYYEQYF
TRBJ2-1 | NA | NA | TRBV5-1 | CASSLAELARNEQFF
TRBJ1-2 | NA | NA | TRBV29-1 | CSVAEGTYGYTF
TRBJ1-4 | TRBD1 | few | TRBV15 | CATSSPRDSIEKLFF
TRBJ1-6 | NA | few | TRBV12-3/TRBV12-4 | CASRPSGFQGSPLHF
TRBJ1-4 | NA | few | TRBV29-1 | CSVGHSRNEKLFF
TRBJ2-3 | NA | many | TRBV14 | CASSRQDTQYF
TRBJ2-7 | NA | NA | TRBV27 | CASSLSGGQTYEQYF
TRBJ1-1 | NA | few | TRBV7-8 | CASSIPSGLTDTEAFF
TRBJ2-3 | TRBD2 | few | TRBV24-1 | CATSDAFGGAGVDTQYF
TRBJ2-5 | NA | NA | TRBV4-3 | CASSQDPALETQYF
TRBJ2-1 | TRBD2 | few | TRBV13 | CASSLNSREAGLHNEQFF
TRBJ2-3 | NA | NA | TRBV6-4 | CASSENESPDTQYF
TRBJ2-4 | NA | few | TRBV2 | CASNRDGQAKNIQYF
TRBJ1-1 | NA | NA | TRBV12-3/TRBV12-4 | CASSFSRAGAFF
TRBJ2-1 | TRBD2 | few | TRBV9 | CASSVVSGSSYNEQFF
TRBJ2-1 | TRBD2 | few | TRBV4-1 | CASSQVQLAGLNNEQFF
TRBJ2-2 | TRBD1 | NA | TRBV18 | CASSPANRGTTGELFF
TRBJ2-3 | NA | NA | TRBV4-2 | CASSQDGSTDTQYF
TRBJ1-1 | TRBD1 | few | TRBV14 | CASSYRDRGTEAFF
TRBJ2-3 | NA | NA | TRBV4-1 | CASSPILTDTQYF
TRBJ1-5 | NA | few | TRBV11-2 | CASSAAAGFQPQHF
TRBJ2-1 | TRBD2 | NA | TRBV6-5 | CASSPGGGRAGRNEQFF
TRBJ2-5 | NA | NA | TRBV20-1 | CSARAGTSETQYF
TRBJ2-7 | NA | NA | TRBV9 | CASSPLGTPNSEQYF
TRBJ2-2 | NA | NA | TRBV5-1 | CASRDGAGTGELFF
TRBJ2-1 | NA | few | TRBV5-4 | CASSLELPYNEQFF
TRBJ2-6 | NA | NA | TRBV7-8 | CASSLPARQELAGANVLTF
TRBJ1-5 | NA | NA | TRBV27 | CASSRGGSNQPQHF
TRBJ1-1 | NA | NA | TRBV15 | CATSSSGENTEAFF
TRBJ2-4 | TRBD1 | few | TRBV20-1 | CSAREPQTGGLKNIQYF
TRBJ2-7 | NA | few | TRBV4-3 | CASSQVAQVTPRPYEQYF
TRBJ2-3 | NA | few | TRBV20-1 | CSATPQGWTDTQYF
TRBJ2-5 | TRBD2 | NA | TRBV20-1 | CSALDFTSVETQYF
TRBJ1-2 | TRBD1 | few | TRBV10-3 | CANRQGSGANYGYTF
TRBJ2-2 | NA | NA | TRBV6-1 | CASEDSNTGELFF